This T cell receptor beta chain was recorded in a study of T cell responses to AZD1222 COVID-19 vaccine (dated by TCRdb to about 2021). Some background on the complete study: AZD1222 recipients given second doses at about 4 weeks or at about 12 weeks were pooled, since spike-specific TCR depth and breadth were not found to differ between the two schedules. A total of under 250 trial participants underwent TCR sequencing, of whom around 210 had received two doses of AZD1222 and around 26 had received two doses of the MenACWY control vaccine. Trial participants were enrolled into age subgroups of 18-55, 56-69 and 70-plus years, which contained around 150, 29 and 61 TCR-sequenced participants, respectively. The study at large found these results: The 56-69-year group was small, and its depth increase did not reach significance, likely because of low power. Reportedly, almost half of the unique spike-specific TCRs recognized epitopes lying outside the regions that are mutated in the B.1.351 and B.1.1.7 variants. CD4 TCRs associated with the vaccine covered the entire spike protein, and the dominant responses were in regions 160-218 and 743-854. Spike-specific TCR breadth and depth rose significantly after two AZD1222 doses compared with day 0 and with MenACWY recipients. Because no day 14 peak-response samples were available, repertoires were characterized only after the peak T cell response. Conclusions about previously exposed vaccinees are limited, since just 5 or 6 AZD1222 recipients were seropositive for SARS-CoV-2 at baseline. Most participants were white British and females outnumbered males, and the authors suggested that clonal diversity may have been underestimated.

Measured from the cysteine to the phenylalanine, the CDR3 is 11 residues long. Solely the CDR3 DNA is kept, with 33 bases framed from the first base. Sequences SQVTM (CDR1) and ANQGSEA (CDR2) are obtained from the germline V gene. Relative to germline, V is 1 base shorter and J is 4 bases shorter, with 5 bases between their ends. The CDR3 regions of human TCRbeta chains were analyzed by immunosequencing. As for the authors' bioinformatics: TCRs in the repertoires were matched against a reference library of SARS-CoV-2-specific TCRs that had been generated with the MIRA antigen-specificity platform. Breadth was defined as the fraction of unique TCRs that were SARS-CoV-2-associated, and depth was defined as the fraction of total T cells that were SARS-CoV-2-associated. Using the MIRA data, each spike-specific TCR was assigned both to the spike region to which the TCR was reactive and to a CD4 or CD8 class. Log10-transformed breadth and depth values were compared by one-way ANOVA with Sidak's multiple comparisons tests. TCRdb carries this immuneACCESS record with in-frame sequences only. Its versions omit some clonotypes, under half of them owing to an unresolved V gene in the studies checked, with the rest unexplained. V and J calls and clone size are given by that table; D and trimming were obtained from the DNA. The table for this sample lists some 130,000 clones; 90% to 95% of them were counted only once. The ten largest clonotypes hold over 2.5% of the sample.

With regard to this clone: Its target antigen remains unknown. One base away there is no much larger clone; base qualities are not given. Other DNA sequences in the sample encode the same CDR3.

This specimen's time point label, per the study, means: baseline before first vaccination. Vaccinee samples were obtained from the UK trials COV001 and COV002, which included a single-blind randomized controlled phase 2/3 trial of AZD1222 (ChAdOx1 nCoV-19) in healthy adults. For TCRbeta chain sequencing, PBMC samples were collected from trial participants at day 0 and at day 28 after the second dose. The source is an adult in good health. The source material was peripheral blood, sampled on day 0 of AZD1222 vaccination. The receptor chain draws on TRBV29-1 and TRBJ2-7; the D segment cannot be called with confidence. The CDR3 has the sequence CSVEGAYEQYF. The DNA sequence is as follows: TGCAGCGTTGAAGGCGCATACGAGCAGTACTTC.